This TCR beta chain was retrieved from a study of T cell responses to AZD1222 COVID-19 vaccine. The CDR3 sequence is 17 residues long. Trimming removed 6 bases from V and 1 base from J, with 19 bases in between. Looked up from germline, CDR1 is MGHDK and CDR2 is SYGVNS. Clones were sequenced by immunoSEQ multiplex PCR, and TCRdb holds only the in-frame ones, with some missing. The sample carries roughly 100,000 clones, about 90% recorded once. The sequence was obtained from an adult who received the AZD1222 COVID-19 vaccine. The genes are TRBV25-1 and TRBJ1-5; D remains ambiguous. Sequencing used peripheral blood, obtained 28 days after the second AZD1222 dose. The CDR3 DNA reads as TGTGCCAGCAGCCCGTCCGCCGGGGTGAGGAGCAATCAGCCCCAGCATTTT. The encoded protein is CASSPSAGVRSNQPQHF.